Listed below are T cell receptor beta chains from one sample, sequenced in a study of shared clonotypes between healthy human individuals. Sequencing used immunoSEQ multiplex PCR; TCRdb keeps in-frame clones, though not all of them. The profile shows approximately 2.4 million clones, under 97% of them singletons. Material for sequencing was naive CD4+ T cells sorted from blood. The receptor set was obtained from a man younger than 35 in good health. Each CDR3 is given with its conserved first and last residue. A D gene is named only where the DNA matches it firmly. Only part of the rows carry a size: once, few, many, or a class if the clone is expanded.

. TRBD1 TRBJ1-4 TRBV10-3 CAISGTQGEKKKLFF TGTGCCATCAGTGGGACCCAGGGGGAAAAGAAAAAACTGTTTTTT
once . TRBJ1-6 TRBV5-4 CASSWKAGGSYNSPLHF TGTGCCAGCAGCTGGAAGGCGGGCGGCTCCTATAATTCACCCCTCCACTTT
. . TRBJ1-2 TRBV7-8 CASSLAGTAGYGYTF TGTGCCAGCAGCTTAGCGGGCACCGCGGGCTATGGCTACACCTTC
once . TRBJ1-3 TRBV11-2 CASSLAGTSYGNTIYF TGTGCCAGCAGCTTAGCCGGGACGTCGTATGGAAACACCATATATTTT
. TRBD2 TRBJ2-3 TRBV6-5 CASSYGRGGRTDTQYF TGTGCCAGCAGTTACGGGCGGGGGGGCAGAACAGATACGCAGTATTTT
. . TRBJ2-3 TRBV12-2 CASRPSLDTQYF TGTGCAAGTCGTCCTAGCTTAGATACGCAGTATTTT
. . TRBJ2-3 TRBV7-8 CASSLDPRTDTQYF TGTGCCAGCAGCTTAGATCCCCGGACAGATACGCAGTATTTT
. . TRBJ2-7 TRBV5-4 CASSQDWSYEQYF TGTGCCAGCAGTCAGGACTGGTCTTACGAGCAGTACTTC
. . TRBJ1-2 TRBV10-3 CAAGGSYGYTF TGTGCCGCGGGGGGGAGCTATGGCTACACCTTC
. . TRBJ2-2 TRBV19 CASSWDGELFF TGTGCCAGTAGTTGGGACGGGGAGCTGTTTTTT
. TRBD2 TRBJ2-1 TRBV2 CAGERGSSYNEQFF TGTGCCGGGGAGCGGGGCAGCTCCTACAATGAGCAGTTCTTC
. TRBD1 TRBJ2-5 TRBV2 CAKRSTGGETQYF TGTGCCAAAAGGAGCACAGGGGGAGAGACCCAGTACTTC
. TRBD1 TRBJ1-2 TRBV6-5 CASSFRQGSWGYTF TGTGCCAGCAGTTTTAGACAGGGCTCGTGGGGCTACACCTTC
. . TRBJ2-7 TRBV10-2 CASSLIISGGTYEQYF TGCGCCAGCAGCCTAATTATTAGCGGAGGGACCTACGAGCAGTACTTC
. . TRBJ2-1 TRBV7-9 CASSLAGAPEQFF TGTGCCAGCAGCTTAGCGGGGGCCCCTGAGCAGTTCTTC
. . TRBJ2-7 TRBV2 CASNSEQGSSYEQYF TGTGCCAGCAACTCTGAGCAAGGGAGCTCCTACGAGCAGTACTTC
. . TRBJ2-7 TRBV18 CASSPNRSFVYEQYF TGTGCCAGCTCGCCGAATCGGAGTTTCGTCTACGAGCAGTACTTC
. . TRBJ2-7 TRBV19 CASSTPTPTYEQYF TGTGCCAGTAGTACCCCGACACCCACCTACGAGCAGTACTTC
. . TRBJ2-7 TRBV2 CASSAGTTAYEQYF TGTGCCAGCAGTGCTGGGACAACGGCCTACGAGCAGTACTTC
. TRBD1 TRBJ2-5 TRBV11-2 CASSLGGTGGRETQYF TGTGCCAGCAGCTTAGGGGGGACAGGGGGCCGGGAGACCCAGTACTTC